These 28 T cell receptor beta chains share one sample of origin, sequenced in a study of shared clonotypes between healthy human individuals. TCRdb's table, derived via immunoSEQ multiplex PCR, lists solely in-frame clones and lacks some. The sample has around 1,100,000 clones, approximately 80% seen once. The sample comprised memory CD4+ T cells from PBMCs. The subset: CD45RA-negative fraction. The receptors here all came from a man between 18 and 29 years old in good health. Some clones in this sample may be carry-over from other donors' samples.

The chain joins TRBV28 to TRBJ1-1; 10 nucleotides match TRBD1. Germline CDR1 is MDHEN and CDR2 is SYDVKM. The J segment lost 3 bases and the V segment lost 4 bases, leaving 8 bases of the junction unmatched. The CDR3 extends over 16 amino acids. The CDR3 protein is CASSSDRGRGDTEAFF. CDR3 DNA sequence: TGTGCCAGCAGTTCCGACAGGGGGCGTGGGGACACTGAAGCTTTCTTT.

The gene calls are TRBV19 and TRBJ1-2; D not resolved. The germline V gene has CDR1 LNHDA and CDR2 SQIVND (reference sequence). The CDR3 is made up of 15 amino acids. Trimming shortened V by 1 base and J by 4 bases, and 13 bases separated the two germline ends. CDR3: CASSIVLSGRYGYTF. As DNA, the CDR3 is TGTGCCAGTAGTATAGTTTTGTCAGGACGCTATGGCTACACCTTC.

This clone was counted a few times. The genes are TRBV19 and TRBJ1-2; D might be TRBD1 (5 bases). Germline values: CDR1 LNHDA, CDR2 SQIVND (reference sequence). V was pared by 6 bases and J by 7 bases, with 15 bases between. The CDR3 runs to 13 residues. CDR3 sequence reads: CASRDGTFGGYTF. CDR3 DNA: TGTGCCAGTAGAGACGGGACCTTCGGTGGCTACACCTTC.

Written as DNA, the CDR3 is TGTGCCAGCAGTTTACTAGCGGGACTCACAGATACGCAGTATTTT. Residues: CASSLLAGLTDTQYF. The V call is TRBV6-5, the J call TRBJ2-3, with TRBD2 matching over 10 bases. The germline CDR1 and CDR2 sequences are MNHEY and SVGAGI. The CDR3 covers 15 residues. The V gene end was trimmed by 4 bases and the J gene end by 2 bases; junction bases not matched to a gene: 3.

There are a few counts of this clone. V is TRBV4-1 and J is TRBJ2-5; 7 nucleotides match TRBD2. J lost 3 bases, V lost 3 bases, and 1 base had no gene match. This CDR3 spans 13 amino acids. Looked up from germline, CDR1 is MGHRA and CDR2 is YSYEKL. The DNA of the CDR3 is TGCGCCAGCAGCCACGGACTAGAAGAGACCCAGTACTTC. It codes for CASSHGLEETQYF.

This clone has a handful of counts. V usage is TRBV7-3 and J usage is TRBJ2-7, with no clear D. Trimming cost V 9 bases and J 2 bases, with 17 bases left between them. The CDR3 runs 14 residues. Per germline, CDR1 SGHTA and CDR2 FQGTGA. Here the CDR3 reads CASSTSHSTYEQYF. The CDR3, as DNA: TGTGCCAGTAGTACGAGCCACAGCACCTACGAGCAGTACTTC.

The chain employs TRBV7-9 and TRBJ1-2; D is unclear. The germline CDR1 and CDR2 sequences are SEHNR and FQNEAQ (reference sequence). V shed 5 bases and J shed 2 bases, with 21 bases lying between them. This CDR3 contains 17 residues. CDR3 amino acids: CASSQQSRVTLNYGYTF. In nucleotides, the CDR3 is TGTGCCAGCAGCCAACAATCAAGAGTAACCTTAAACTATGGCTACACCTTC. Using reference TRBV7-9 and TRBJ1-2 for the parts outside the CDR3, the full variable domain is DTGVSQNPRHKITKRGQNVTFRCDPISEHNRLYWYRQTLGQGPEFLTYFQNEAQLEKSRLLSDRFSAERPKGSFSTLEIQRTEQGDSAMYLCASSQQSRVTLNYGYTFGSGTRLTVV.

This clone has a single count. The genes are TRBV18 and TRBJ2-1; TRBD2 matches at 8 bases. There are 17 residues in the CDR3. After removal of 5 bases from V and 0 bases from J, the junction contained 9 bases not matched to a gene. CDR1 KGHSH and CDR2 LQKENI come from the germline V gene. The CDR3 is CASSAWGLDGSYNEQFF. As DNA, the CDR3 is TGTGCCAGCTCAGCTTGGGGACTAGATGGCTCCTACAATGAGCAGTTCTTC.

The chain uses TRBV7-9 and TRBJ1-3, with D maybe TRBD1 (5 bases). Germline CDR1 is SEHNR and CDR2 is FQNEAQ (reference sequence). Trimming removed 3 bases at V and 4 bases at J, with 19 bases between. The CDR3 spans 17 residues. CDR3 residues: CASSLGSQVRVGNTIYF. Here the CDR3 DNA reads TGTGCCAGCAGCTTGGGGAGTCAAGTCAGGGTCGGAAACACCATATATTTT.

CDR3 protein: CASSSVRGDETDTQYF. As DNA, the CDR3 is TGTGCCAGCAGCTCCGTGCGGGGAGACGAGACAGATACGCAGTATTTT. This chain uses TRBV7-3 with TRBJ2-3; TRBD2 might be the D (6 bases). The germline V gene encodes CDR1 SGHTA and CDR2 FQGTGA. This CDR3 has 16 amino acids. V was clipped by 4 bases and J by 3 bases, with 17 bases between them.

The V gene is TRBV7-2, the J gene TRBJ1-1; D is ambiguous. This CDR3 is 14 amino acids long. The V end lost 3 bases, the J end lost 3 bases, and 11 bases lay between the germline ends. Germline CDR1 is SGHTA and CDR2 is FQGNSA. The CDR3 sequence is CASSFSAGDTEAFF. CDR3 in DNA: TGTGCCAGCAGCTTCAGCGCCGGGGACACTGAAGCTTTCTTT.

The chain has TRBV7-6 and TRBJ1-2; D perhaps matches TRBD1 (5 bases). Trimming pared 5 bases from V and 0 bases from J, leaving 19 bases between. Germline CDR1 and CDR2: SGHVS and FNYEAQ. This CDR3 contains 17 residues. CDR3 nucleotide sequence: TGTGCCAGCAGCCCTAAATTACCAGGGCTTTCTAACTATGGCTACACCTTC. Its translation: CASSPKLPGLSNYGYTF.

V usage is TRBV7-9 and J usage is TRBJ1-5, with TRBD1 matching over 8 bases. Trimming removed 3 bases from V and 0 bases from J; junction bases left unmatched: 10. Germline assignment: CDR1 SEHNR and CDR2 FQNEAQ (reference sequence). This CDR3 spans 18 amino acids. CDR3 protein: CASSLGTGNFYSNQPQHF. The DNA of the CDR3 is TGTGCCAGCAGCTTGGGGACAGGAAACTTTTATAGCAATCAGCCCCAGCATTTT.

V usage is TRBV29-1 and J usage is TRBJ2-7, with TRBD1 matching 8 bases. The CDR3 consists of 15 residues. The germline V gene encodes CDR1 SQVTM and CDR2 ANQGSEA. The junction had 12 bases not matched to a gene; V was cut back by 4 bases and J by 4 bases. For the CDR3, the DNA is TGCAGCGTTGTTAGGTTGGAGACAGGGGTTTACGAGCAGTACTTC. This translates into CSVVRLETGVYEQYF.

The rearrangement uses TRBV6-5 and TRBJ2-7, with D possibly TRBD2 on 6 matching bases. Trimming removed 0 bases at V and 3 bases at J, with 15 bases between. Germline V gene sequence: CDR1 MNHEY, CDR2 SVGAGI. The CDR3 contains 16 residues. In nucleotides, the CDR3 is TGTGCCAGCAGTTACTCTGGCGGGACCTCTTACTACGAGCAGTACTTC. Translating gives CASSYSGGTSYYEQYF.

The chain couples TRBV30 to TRBJ2-7; 8 nucleotides agree with TRBD2. Germline V CDR1 and CDR2: GTSNPN, SVGIG (reference sequence). CDR3 length: 13 amino acids. V trimming: 5 bases; J trimming: 3 bases; junction bases outside the gene matches: 6. The CDR3 region has the DNA TGTGCCTGGGATAGCGGGGACTACTACGAGCAGTACTTC. Residues: CAWDSGDYYEQYF.

The rearrangement joins TRBV6-5 to TRBJ1-4, with TRBD1 matching 8 bases. The CDR3 extends over 16 amino acids. Trimming at V came to 0 bases and at J to 7 bases, leaving 7 bases not matched to a gene. Germline V gene lookup returns CDR1 MNHEY and CDR2 SVGAGI. The CDR3 loop reads CASSYSRGQGIEKLFF. CDR3 coding DNA: TGTGCCAGCAGTTACTCGAGAGGACAGGGAATTGAAAAACTGTTTTTT.

This rearrangement joins TRBV29-1 to TRBJ2-6; D is unresolved. This CDR3 has 14 residues. CDR1 and CDR2 (germline): SQVTM, ANQGSEA. V dropped 5 bases and J dropped 2 bases, with 10 bases sitting between them. The CDR3 here is CSVSFVPGANVLTF. As DNA, the CDR3 is TGCAGCGTTTCGTTTGTCCCTGGGGCCAACGTCCTGACTTTC.

This rearrangement joins TRBV6-4 to TRBJ2-7; D is uncertain. Germline V gene data show CDR1 as MRHNA and CDR2 as SNTAGT. Trimming removed 4 bases from V and 3 bases from J, with 7 bases in between. The CDR3 extends over 12 amino acids. The CDR3 here is CASSGICYEQYF. The CDR3 DNA reads as TGTGCCAGCAGTGGGATCTGCTACGAGCAGTACTTC.

This clone was observed a single time. The limits of the CDR3 on the DNA are not certain, so only TCRdb's listed CDR3 is given. V and J are TRBV19 and TRBJ2-3; the D call of TRBD2 is as the table states it, not checked on the DNA. The CDR3 has 15 residues if both end residues are counted. The germline V gene has CDR1 LNHDA and CDR2 SQIVND (reference sequence). CDR3 amino acids: CASSMGGTSGRFQYF.

The V and J genes are TRBV28 and TRBJ2-5, with D possibly called TRBD1 or TRBD2 (5 bases each). CDR1 is MDHEN, CDR2 SYDVKM, per germline. The CDR3 is made up of 16 amino acids. Trimming took off 5 bases at V and 5 bases at J, with 21 bases between the two ends. CDR3 sequence reads: CASSPMDTRGRETQYF. CDR3 bases: TGTGCCAGCAGTCCAATGGACACCCGCGGGCGGGAGACCCAGTACTTC. The full variable domain, with the rest looked up from reference TRBV28 and TRBJ2-5, is DVKVTQSSRYLVKRTGEKVFLECVQDMDHENMFWYRQDPGLGLRLIYFSYDVKMKEKGDIPEGYSVSREKKERFSLILESASTNQTSMYLCASSPMDTRGRETQYFGPGTRLLVL.

V usage is TRBV28 and J usage is TRBJ1-1; no definite D call. CDR1 and CDR2 from the germline V gene are MDHEN and SYDVKM. The CDR3 is 12 residues long. Trimming took off 5 bases at V and 5 bases at J, with 9 bases between the two ends. The CDR3 is CASSSLLTEAFF. CDR3 coding DNA: TGTGCCAGCAGTAGCCTACTAACTGAAGCTTTCTTT.

The chain combines TRBV28 with TRBJ1-5; TRBD1 matches 8 bases. The germline CDR1 and CDR2 sequences are MDHEN and SYDVKM. V was clipped by 5 bases and J by 5 bases; unmatched bases: 11. CDR3 size: 16 residues. The CDR3: CASSDRDRGLYQPQHF. In nucleotides, the CDR3 is TGTGCCAGCAGTGATCGAGACAGGGGACTATATCAGCCCCAGCATTTT.

V usage is TRBV7-8 and J usage is TRBJ1-3; D gene unclear. From germline, CDR1 is SGHVS and CDR2 FQNEAQ. V shed 2 bases and J shed 0 bases, with 11 bases lying between them. The CDR3 consists of 16 residues. CDR3: CASSLTSRISGNTIYF. In nucleotides, the CDR3 is TGTGCCAGCAGCTTAACCTCCAGGATCTCTGGAAACACCATATATTTT.

The chain combines TRBV5-6 with TRBJ2-7; 7 nucleotides agree with TRBD1. Germline CDR1 is SGHDT and CDR2 is YYEEEE. The CDR3 loop spans 14 amino acids. V lost 0 bases to trimming and J lost 4 bases; unmatched junction nucleotides: 4. The CDR3 DNA reads as TGTGCCAGCAGCTTGGGGGGGACAGAATACGAGCAGTACTTC. Protein: CASSLGGTEYEQYF.

The DNA for the CDR3 is TGTGCCTGGAGAGGCTTGGGGACAGGGAACACCGGGGAGCTGTTTTTT. Translation gives CAWRGLGTGNTGELFF. The genes are TRBV30 and TRBJ2-2, with TRBD1 matching 8 bases. CDR1 GTSNPN and CDR2 SVGIG come from the germline V gene (reference sequence). This CDR3 contains 16 residues. V lost 3 bases to trimming and J lost 1 base; unmatched junction nucleotides: 7.

The J gene is TRBJ2-7, the V gene TRBV28; a possible D gene is TRBD2 (6 bases). The CDR3 is 12 amino acids. The V end was cut by 8 bases, the J end by 7 bases, with 15 bases between. The germline V gene has CDR1 MDHEN and CDR2 SYDVKM. Here the CDR3 reads CASRRGIEEQYF. In DNA form, the CDR3 reads TGTGCCAGCCGACGGGGGATCGAAGAGCAGTACTTC. The complete variable domain, with remaining parts taken from reference TRBV28 and TRBJ2-7, reads DVKVTQSSRYLVKRTGEKVFLECVQDMDHENMFWYRQDPGLGLRLIYFSYDVKMKEKGDIPEGYSVSREKKERFSLILESASTNQTSMYLCASRRGIEEQYFGPGTRLTVT.

In its sample, this clone was seen a few times. The V gene is TRBV14, the J gene TRBJ2-1, with D perhaps TRBD2 (6 bases). Per germline, CDR1 SGHDN and CDR2 FVKESK. The CDR3 covers 16 residues. V dropped 3 bases and J dropped 0 bases, with 12 bases sitting between them. The CDR3 loop reads CASSQPLAPSYNEQFF. The CDR3 nucleotides are TGTGCCAGCAGCCAGCCACTAGCTCCCTCCTACAATGAGCAGTTCTTC. Full variable domain (outside the CDR3, taken from reference TRBV14 and TRBJ2-1): EAGVTQFPSHSVIEKGQTVTLRCDPISGHDNLYWYRRVMGKEIKFLLHFVKESKQDESGMPNNRFLAERTGGTYSTLKVQPAELEDSGVYFCASSQPLAPSYNEQFFGPGTRLTVL.